This T cell receptor beta chain was retrieved from a study of T cell responses to AZD1222 COVID-19 vaccine. General study points: Females made up more of the donors, who were largely white British, and clonal diversity may have come out too low.

Sequencing was performed with immunoSEQ multiplex PCR; in TCRdb, only in-frame clones are kept and a portion is missing. The sample shows approximately 100,000 clones, approximately 87% of them seen only once. This CDR3 contains 15 residues. The junction had 5 bases not matched to a gene; V was cut back by 0 bases and J by 5 bases. The germline V gene has CDR1 MNHEY and CDR2 SVGAGI. This clone was detected only a few times. Antigen unknown. This rearrangement joins TRBV6-5 to TRBJ1-1, with 8 bases fitting TRBD1. This clonotype was obtained from an adult who received the AZD1222 COVID-19 vaccine. Sample: peripheral blood, taken 28 days after the second AZD1222 dose. The CDR3 nucleotides read TGTGCCAGCAGTTACTCGGACAGGGTAGGGACTGAAGCTTTCTTT. Translation gives CASSYSDRVGTEAFF.